Included here is one TCR beta chain sequence, with context. Its antigen is undetermined. The sample belongs to a study of cytomegalovirus exposure and HLA in healthy donors. Study-level points and caveats: Earlier results showed most TCR beta V segments being productive about 87% or about 30% of the time.

V was pared by 2 bases and J by 3 bases, with 20 bases between. The V gene's germline CDR1 is SNHLY and CDR2 FYNNEI. The CDR3 is 17 amino acids. 60 Vbeta and 13 Jbeta primers were used in PCR. TCRdb's copy holds only in-frame clones and misses some; the assay was immunoSEQ multiplex PCR. This table holds about 130,000 clones. The TCR originated in an older woman in good health and CMV-seronegative. The rearrangement joins TRBV2 to TRBJ2-7; the D gene is possibly TRBD2 (6 bases). Source material: PBMCs. CDR3 sequence reads: CASSEIWIGRGDYEQYF. In DNA form, the CDR3 reads TGTGCCAGCAGTGAAATTTGGATAGGGCGCGGGGACTACGAGCAGTACTTC.